A selection of T cell receptor beta chains follows, all from one sample in a study of OX40 agonist ivuxolimab in advanced cancers. TCRdb's copy holds only in-frame clones and misses some; the assay was immunoSEQ multiplex PCR. Among tens of thousands of clones listed, 90% to 95% were seen once. The starting material was CD4+ or CD8+ T cells sorted from blood, obtained in a trial of the OX40 agonist ivuxolimab. The receptors were sampled from an adult with an advanced solid tumor such as melanoma, head and neck, liver or kidney cancer. Both conserved end residues are part of each CDR3. A D gene is named only where the DNA matches it firmly. Clone size appears in some rows only: once, few, many, or a class for an expanded clone.

TRBD1	.	TRBV27	TRBJ2-2	TGTGCCAGCAGTTTCCTCCGGACAGGCCGAGGGACCGGGGAGCTGTTTTTT	CASSFLRTGRGTGELFF
.	.	TRBV29-1	TRBJ2-5	TGCAGCGCGCGAAGTCAAGAGACCCAGTACTTC	CSARSQETQYF
TRBD2	.	TRBV11-2	TRBJ2-3	TGTGCCAGCAGTCTCCGACTAGCGGCATTGACTAGCACAGATACGCAGTATTTT	CASSLRLAALTSTDTQYF
.	.	TRBV7-9	TRBJ1-2	TGTGCCAGCAGCTCCTCGACGGAAGGCTATGGCTACACCTTC	CASSSSTEGYGYTF
TRBD2	once	TRBV27	TRBJ2-1	TGTGCCAGCAGTTTGGTACTAGCGGGTCCGGATGAGCAGTTCTTC	CASSLVLAGPDEQFF
.	.	TRBV14	TRBJ2-1	TGTGCCAGCAGCCGGGCGGGGTTTAATGAGCAGTTCTTC	CASSRAGFNEQFF
.	.	TRBV5-6	TRBJ1-1	TGTGCCAGCAGCTTGGTGGGGGCTTCCACTGAAGCTTTCTTT	CASSLVGASTEAFF
TRBD1	.	TRBV7-8	TRBJ2-7	TGTGCCAGCAGGGAGTTGGGACAGGGGGCGGAGGAGCAGTACTTC	CASRELGQGAEEQYF
.	.	TRBV4-3	TRBJ2-5	TGCGCCAGCAGCCAAGGGGGGGGGCTAGAGACCCAGTACTTC	CASSQGGGLETQYF
.	.	TRBV5-8	TRBJ2-1	TGTGCCAGCAGCTCGAGCCCCAGCTCCTACAATGAGCAGTTCTTC	CASSSSPSSYNEQFF
.	once	TRBV21-1	TRBJ1-5	TGTGCCAGCAGCCCCCCCGTCTCGGGACAGGTTTCTAGCAATCAGCCCCAGCATTTT	CASSPPVSGQVSSNQPQHF
.	.	TRBV6-1	TRBJ2-2	TGTGCCAGCCCAGGGTCCGGGGAGCTGTTTTTT	CASPGSGELFF
.	.	TRBV4-1	TRBJ2-7	TGCGCCAGCAGCCAAGAAGGACCGTCCTACGAGCAGTACTTC	CASSQEGPSYEQYF
TRBD1	.	TRBV5-4	TRBJ1-1	TGTGCCAGCAGACGAGGACAGGGGGATACTGAAGCTTTCTTT	CASRRGQGDTEAFF
TRBD1	.	TRBV27	TRBJ1-5	TGTGCCAGCAGTTCGACAGGGACGGCCAATCAGCCCCAGCATTTT	CASSSTGTANQPQHF
TRBD2	few	TRBV29-1	TRBJ2-1	TGCAGCGTTCATGGACTAGCGGGAGGTTTTTACAATGAGCAGTTCTTC	CSVHGLAGGFYNEQFF
.	.	TRBV6-5	TRBJ2-1	TGTGCCAGCAGTTACTCGAGTCCCAATGAGCAGTTCTTC	CASSYSSPNEQFF
.	.	TRBV6-5	TRBJ2-7	TGTGCCAGCAGCCGAGAATTCGAGCAGTACTTC	CASSREFEQYF
.	.	TRBV10-3	TRBJ2-7	TGTGCCATCTCTGCCGGGGGGCTGGAGCAGTACTTC	CAISAGGLEQYF
TRBD1	.	TRBV9	TRBJ1-6	TGTGCCAGCAGCGACGGGGACAGGGGTTCACCCCTCCACTTT	CASSDGDRGSPLHF
.	.	TRBV30	TRBJ2-3	TGTGCCTGGAGTGTAAAGGTCGAGGGGAAAGATACGCAGTATTTT	CAWSVKVEGKDTQYF
TRBD2	.	TRBV6-5	TRBJ2-1	TGTGCCAGCAGTTACGGACTAGCGGGAGATGATGAGCAGTTCTTC	CASSYGLAGDDEQFF
.	.	TRBV27	TRBJ2-2	TGTGCCAGCAGTTTGTTTGGCCCGAACACCGGGGAGCTGTTTTTT	CASSLFGPNTGELFF
TRBD2	.	TRBV27	TRBJ2-4	TGTGCCAGCACCAGCCAGGGACTAGCGGGAAACATTCAGTACTTC	CASTSQGLAGNIQYF
TRBD1	.	TRBV7-9	TRBJ1-4	TGTGCCAGCAGTTTGGACAGGGGGTTAACTAATGAAAAACTGTTTTTT	CASSLDRGLTNEKLFF
.	.	TRBV6-5	TRBJ2-5	TGTGCCAGTGGGTCCCAAGAGACCCAGTACTTC	CASGSQETQYF
.	.	TRBV2	TRBJ2-1	TGTGCCAGCCGGAGGAGCTCCTACAATGAGCAGTTCTTC	CASRRSSYNEQFF
.	.	TRBV7-6	TRBJ1-5	TGTGCCAGCAGCCTTCTCCCAGGGCTCAATCAGCCCCAGCATTTT	CASSLLPGLNQPQHF
.	.	TRBV7-9	TRBJ1-5	TGTGCCAGCAGCTCCGAGGACAACCCTAATCAGCCCCAGCATTTT	CASSSEDNPNQPQHF
.	.	TRBV25-1	TRBJ2-7	TGTGCCAGCAGTCACAGTGGCACCAACTACGAGCAGTACTTC	CASSHSGTNYEQYF
TRBD2	.	TRBV7-9	TRBJ2-3	TGTGCCAGCAGCTCGACGGACAAGGGAGCGGGAGGGCCGGATACGCAGTATTTT	CASSSTDKGAGGPDTQYF
.	.	TRBV5-8	TRBJ2-7	TGTGCCAGCAGGATTCGGGACGGCTACGAGCAGTACTTC	CASRIRDGYEQYF
.	.	TRBV7-9	TRBJ1-1	TGTGCCAGCAGCTTAGCGGGGGCCACTGAAGCTTTCTTT	CASSLAGATEAFF
TRBD2	.	TRBV30	TRBJ2-7	TGTGCCTGGAATCAACCCCAGCGGGGGTACTACGAGCAGTACTTC	CAWNQPQRGYYEQYF
.	.	TRBV5-5	TRBJ1-1	TGTGCCAGCAGCTTGGCAGGCCCCACTGAAGCTTTCTTT	CASSLAGPTEAFF
.	once	TRBV13	TRBJ1-1	TGTGCCAGCAGCTTAGGGGGGAACACTGAAGCTTTCTTT	CASSLGGNTEAFF
.	.	TRBV4-1	TRBJ2-1	TGCGCCAGCAGCCAAGAGGGCCGGGAGAGTGAGCAGTTCTTC	CASSQEGRESEQFF
TRBD1	.	TRBV11-3	TRBJ2-2	TGTGCCAGCAGCTTAGCCGAACCCGACAGGGGGAACACCGGGGAGCTGTTTTTT	CASSLAEPDRGNTGELFF
.	.	TRBV4-1	TRBJ2-5	TGCGCCAGCAGCCACCGGCCCCCCAGCGAGCGAGAGACCCAGTACTTC	CASSHRPPSERETQYF
.	.	TRBV30	TRBJ2-1	TGTGCCTGGAGCTTAGGGGCTGGGATAGATGAGCAGTTCTTC	CAWSLGAGIDEQFF
.	.	TRBV5-1	TRBJ2-3	TGCGCCAGCAGCTTGGAAGAGACCACAGATACGCAGTATTTT	CASSLEETTDTQYF
TRBD2	once	TRBV6-5	TRBJ2-1	TGTGCCAGCAGTCTGCGGGGGGGTACCTACAATGAGCAGTTCTTC	CASSLRGGTYNEQFF
.	.	TRBV2	TRBJ2-3	TGTGCCAGCAGTGAAGATCCGATCACAGATACGCAGTATTTT	CASSEDPITDTQYF
.	medium-sized	TRBV11-2	TRBJ2-7	TGTGCCAGCAGCTCAAATACGGGCCCTAGTTTCGACGAGCAGTACTTC	CASSSNTGPSFDEQYF
TRBD2	.	TRBV19	TRBJ2-7	TGTGCCAGTAGTTCAGCGGGAGGGCGTTCCTACGAGCAGTACTTC	CASSSAGGRSYEQYF
.	.	TRBV29-1	TRBJ1-2	TGCAGCGTCAAAGACGGCCGGGGGGGCTACACCTTC	CSVKDGRGGYTF
.	.	TRBV30	TRBJ2-5	TGTGCCTGGAGTCATTTAACCAAAGGGGGGACCCAGTACTTC	CAWSHLTKGGTQYF
TRBD1	.	TRBV6-4	TRBJ1-6	TGTGCCAGCAGTGAATCCACAGGGGTTAATTCACCCCTCCACTTT	CASSESTGVNSPLHF
.	few	TRBV6-5	TRBJ2-1	TGTGCCAGCAGTTACGCGACAGGATCCTACAATGAGCAGTTCTTC	CASSYATGSYNEQFF
.	.	TRBV5-6	TRBJ2-5	TGTGCCAGCAGTCTGGCATCCCAAGAGACCCAGTACTTC	CASSLASQETQYF
.	.	TRBV2	TRBJ2-2	TGTGCCAGCAGGGGAATCAGTGGGGGGCGGACCGGGGAGCTGTTTTTT	CASRGISGGRTGELFF
TRBD1	once	TRBV27	TRBJ1-5	TGTGCCAGCAGTTCCAGGACAGGGGGAGATCAGCCCCAGCATTTT	CASSSRTGGDQPQHF
TRBD1	.	TRBV7-8	TRBJ2-1	TGTGCCAGCAGTTTGGGACAGGGATACTACAATGAGCAGTTCTTC	CASSLGQGYYNEQFF
.	.	TRBV5-4	TRBJ2-1	TGTGCCAGCAGCTGGGGGCAGGGGCCTTACAATGAGCAGTTCTTC	CASSWGQGPYNEQFF
TRBD1	.	TRBV4-3	TRBJ2-7	TGCGCCAGCAGCCAAGTCACGGGACAGGGGTACGAGCAGTACTTC	CASSQVTGQGYEQYF